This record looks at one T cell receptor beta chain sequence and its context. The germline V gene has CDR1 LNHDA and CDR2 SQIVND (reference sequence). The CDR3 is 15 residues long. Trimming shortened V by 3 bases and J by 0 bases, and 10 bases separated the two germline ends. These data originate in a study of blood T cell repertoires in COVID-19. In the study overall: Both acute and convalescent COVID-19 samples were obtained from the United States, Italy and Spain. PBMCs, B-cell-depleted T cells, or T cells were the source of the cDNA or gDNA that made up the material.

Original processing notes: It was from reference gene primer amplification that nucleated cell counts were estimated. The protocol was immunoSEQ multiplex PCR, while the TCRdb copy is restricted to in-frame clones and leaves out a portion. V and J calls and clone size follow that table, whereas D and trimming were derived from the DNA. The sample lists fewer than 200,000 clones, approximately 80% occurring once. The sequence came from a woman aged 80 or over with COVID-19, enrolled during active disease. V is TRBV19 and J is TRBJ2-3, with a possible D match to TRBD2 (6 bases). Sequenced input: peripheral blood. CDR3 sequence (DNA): TGTGCCAGTAGTATGGCGGGGAGAAGCACAGATACGCAGTATTTT. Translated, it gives CASSMAGRSTDTQYF.